The source of this T cell receptor beta chain is a study of T cell changes during pregnancy in multiple sclerosis. V gave up 10 bases and J gave up 6 bases, with 19 bases separating them. Germline V gives CDR1 SGHAT, CDR2 FQNNGV. The CDR3 covers 13 residues. The repertoire was sequenced with immunoSEQ multiplex PCR; TCRdb's copy has only in-frame clones and lacks some. The sample shows fewer than 80,000 clones, approximately 95% of them seen only once. This clone appeared a single time. The rearrangement uses TRBV11-2 and TRBJ2-7, with a tentative D call TRBD2 (6 bases). This receptor was obtained from a female donor with multiple sclerosis, enrolled in a pregnancy study. This sample comprised CD4+ T cells from peripheral blood mononuclear cells, obtained after pregnancy. For the CDR3, the DNA is TGTGCCATCCCGTCGGGACTTCTTGGCGAGCAGTACTTC. Translated, it gives CAIPSGLLGEQYF.